The entry that follows covers one T cell receptor beta chain sequence. What it recognizes is unknown. Treatment noted: oral pan-JAK inhibitor, 5-10 mg twice daily. The data were taken from a study of CD8+ T cells in alopecia areata. Investigators isolated RNA and reverse transcribed it into cDNA to act as the sequencing template. The data were produced by immunoSEQ multiplex PCR, yet TCRdb's version contains in-frame clones alone and is incomplete. This table has about 100,000 clones, about 44% appearing once. Study observations and caveats: Among the cells sequenced in scalp samples are also the resident alphabeta T cells of normal skin. Scalp and blood retained many expanded lesional clones during tofacitinib. Significant decreases in scalp clonality and expanded CD8+ clones followed tofacitinib treatment.

Germline V gene sequence: CDR1 SGDLS, CDR2 YYNGEE. The V and J ends lost 0 bases and 3 bases, in that order; junction bases with no gene match: 10. The CDR3 runs to 17 residues. The TCR originated in a human donor with alopecia areata. The source material was CD8+ T cells sorted from blood, sampled at week 24, from a patient treated with tofacitinib. The rearrangement uses TRBV9 and TRBJ2-3, with 7 bases identical to TRBD1. The CDR3 DNA is TGTGCCAGCAGCGTAGGAACAGGGGTGGTTCGAACAGATACGCAGTATTTT. This gives the protein CASSVGTGVVRTDTQYF.